This T cell receptor (beta chain) was observed in a study of regulatory T cells in long-lasting Graves disease. Study-level points and caveats: Patients with persistent disease showed a bias toward TRBV28, TRBJ1-2 and TRBJ2-5.

The time point is: persistent/refractory GD, antithyroid drugs over 5 years with positive TRAb. PBMC-derived RNA was used for the TCR library. The authors diagnosed Graves' disease using American Thyroid Association guidelines. The V end was cut by 3 bases, the J end by 2 bases, with 19 bases between. Germline V gene sequence: CDR1 MGHRA, CDR2 YSYEKL. This CDR3 is 17 amino acids long. Both iRepertoire HTBI primers and Arm-PCR of CDR3 regions were used to build the TCR beta libraries. TCRdb fed the multiplex PCR reads into MiXCR, producing one record per CDR3 protein. The data hold fewer than 400,000 distinct CDR3 sequences, with about 20% observed a single time. This clonotype was detected a few times. Its antigen is unidentified.

The receptor was derived from a female donor with Graves disease. The chain is built from TRBV4-1 and TRBJ1-1, with a weak D call TRBD1 (6 bases). This material consisted of peripheral blood mononuclear cells (PBMCs), taken when the disease was refractory, from a patient treated with antithyroid drugs. CDR3 sequence reads: CASSHLNPGGKNTEAFF. The CDR3 DNA follows: TGCGCCAGCAGCCATTTAAATCCGGGGGGCAAAAACACTGAAGCTTTCTTT.